The 5 T cell receptor beta chains below come from one sample, sequenced in a study of CD8+ T cells in alopecia areata. On the basis of CD4, CD8alpha, NKG2D, NKG2ACE and other markers, pooled cutaneous lymph node cells were sorted. Following extraction, RNA underwent reverse transcription to cDNA, which served as the sequencing template. Assay used: immunoSEQ multiplex PCR; TCRdb lists only in-frame clones, some missing. Singletons are absent from the sample, which has 270,000 or so clones. The specimen was CD4+ T cells sorted from a lymph node. All receptors derive from a C3H/HeJ mouse with alopecia areata. This strain has MHC haplotype H2-k.

Only a few counts were recorded for this clone. Gene and germline names: mouse. Read coverage stops 4 residues before the CDR3 terminus; the germline J gene supplies the remainder. The chain couples TRBV13-1 to TRBJ2-3; D not resolved. Germline V lookup: CDR1 NSHNY, CDR2 SYGAGN. Deletions cut 8 bases from V and 0 bases from J, with 7 bases between. The CDR3 runs to 12 residues. CDR3 protein: CASGSSAETLYF. The CDR3 DNA, read in part, is TGTGCCAGTGGTTCTAGTGCAGAA.

There are a few counts of this clone. This may stem from a read error, because a much larger clone lies one nucleotide away. Germline and genes here are mouse. Read sequence stops 4 residues before the CDR3 end, and the germline J gene provides the missing end. The V call is TRBV4, the J call TRBJ2-2; 7 bases align to TRBD1. The V gene's germline CDR1 is LGHDT and CDR2 YNNKQL (reference sequence). The CDR3 has 14 amino acids. The V and J ends lost 5 bases and 1 base, in that order; junction bases with no gene match: 1. The CDR3 spells CASSRDRNTGQLYF. The sequenced CDR3 bases are TGTGCCAGCAGCCGGGACAGAAACACCGGG.

Details on this clone: Each gene name is a mouse one. Read data end 4 residues before the CDR3 end; the end is taken from the germline J gene. This CDR3 is also generated by other DNA sequences in the sample. The rearrangement links TRBV5 to TRBJ2-5; D unresolved. The CDR3 spans 13 residues. Germline-derived CDR1 and CDR2 are LGHNA and YNLKQL (reference sequence). The CDR3 bases that were read are TGTGCCAGCAGCCAAGAGAGGGAAGAC. The encoded protein is CASSQERED. The full CDR3 protein is CASSQEREDTQYF.

This clone was seen a handful of times. Genes here carry mouse names. The sequence runs out 4 residues before the end of the CDR3; the remainder is reconstructed from the germline J gene. The chain combines TRBV13-2 with TRBJ2-3; 9 bases fit TRBD2. Germline CDR1 is NNHNN and CDR2 is SYGAGS (reference sequence). The CDR3 has 16 residues. The ends lost 2 bases at V and 0 bases at J; junction bases unmatched: 4. The CDR3 DNA, read in part, is TGTGCCAGCGGTGACGTGGGACTGGGTAGTGCAGAA. Residues: CASGDVGLGSAE. The complete CDR3 reads CASGDVGLGSAETLYF.

A few counts support this clone. Gene names are the mouse ones. The read terminates 4 residues ahead of where the CDR3 ends, so the germline J gene completes it. The chain couples TRBV5 to TRBJ2-7; tentative D call: TRBD1 (5 bases). The V end lost 0 bases, the J end lost 0 bases, and 9 bases lay between the germline ends. From germline, CDR1 is LGHNA and CDR2 YNLKQL (reference sequence). This CDR3 region has 15 residues. CDR3 DNA, as far as it was read: TGTGCCAGCAGCCAAGAAAACAGGTACTCCTAT. Translated, it gives CASSQENRYSY. The full CDR3 sequence reads CASSQENRYSYEQYF.